This TCR beta chain was captured in a study of OX40 agonist ivuxolimab in advanced cancers. The wider study: The patients got ivuxolimab, which is an agonistic anti-OX40 (CD134) antibody. Study-wide results and limits: CD4+ and CD8+ blood T cells expanded clonally by week 6 at 0.1 to 3.0 mg/kg. Average numbers of expanded clones were greater in CD8+ T cells than in CD4+. Normalized T-cell clonal expansion was also low in some nonresponders.

In this sample, this clone turned up once. The antigen is undetermined. The CDR3 is 15 amino acids. Per the germline V gene, CDR1 is SGHVS and CDR2 is FNYEAQ. The ends were cut back, 1 base at V and 1 base at J, with 10 bases in the middle. Libraries were prepared by immunoSEQ multiplex PCR; TCRdb keeps only in-frame clonotypes and omits some of them. This table holds some 78,000 clones, 88% found once. The clonotype was recovered from an adult with an advanced solid tumor such as melanoma, head and neck, liver or kidney cancer. This chain links TRBV7-6 with TRBJ1-1; D remains unclear. The sample in question was CD4+ or CD8+ T cells sorted from blood, obtained in a trial of the OX40 agonist ivuxolimab. CDR3 loop: CASSLEASSNTEAFF. The DNA of the CDR3 is TGTGCCAGCAGCTTAGAAGCATCTTCGAACACTGAAGCTTTCTTT.